Each of the 14 T cell receptor beta chains below was sequenced from the same sample in a study of cytomegalovirus exposure and HLA in healthy donors. In the PCR, 60 Vbeta and 13 Jbeta primers were used. Sequencing was performed with immunoSEQ multiplex PCR; in TCRdb, only in-frame clones are kept and a portion is missing. This sample carries 150,000 to 200,000 clones, approximately 84% of them seen once, and the ten largest clones take roughly 3%. The specimen was PBMCs. Receptors were obtained from a female donor in good health and CMV-seronegative.

The chain is built from TRBV14 and TRBJ2-1; 11 bases agree with TRBD2. Germline V gives CDR1 SGHDN, CDR2 FVKESK. The CDR3 contains 15 residues. J was trimmed by 2 bases and V by 6 bases; bases with no gene match: 3. CDR3 bases: TGTGCCAGCAGGAAACTAGCGGGGGCCTACAATGAGCAGTTCTTC. It yields the protein CASRKLAGAYNEQFF. Supplemented by reference TRBV14 and TRBJ2-1, the full variable domain reads EAGVTQFPSHSVIEKGQTVTLRCDPISGHDNLYWYRRVMGKEIKFLLHFVKESKQDESGMPNNRFLAERTGGTYSTLKVQPAELEDSGVYFCASRKLAGAYNEQFFGPGTRLTVL.

The V gene is TRBV11-3, the J gene TRBJ2-5; 10 positions agree with TRBD2. Unmatched junction bases numbered 12, after V lost 5 bases and J lost 0 bases. This CDR3 is 18 amino acids long. The V gene's germline CDR1 is SGHNT and CDR2 YENEEA. CDR3 nucleotides: TGTGCCAGCAGCCCTAACTTGGGTAGCGGGGGGCACCAAGAGACCCAGTACTTC. This codes for CASSPNLGSGGHQETQYF.

CDR3: CASSLRGTGGTDTQYF. The CDR3 DNA reads as TGTGCCAGCAGCTTAAGGGGGACAGGGGGGACAGATACGCAGTATTTT. The chain combines TRBV7-8 with TRBJ2-3, with TRBD1 identical over 11 bases. J was trimmed by 3 bases and V by 2 bases; bases with no gene match: 4. The germline V gene encodes CDR1 SGHVS and CDR2 FQNEAQ. CDR3 size: 16 residues.

The J gene is TRBJ2-4, the V gene TRBV2, with D uncertain. Trimming removed 5 bases from V and 11 bases from J, with 13 bases in between. The CDR3 loop spans 12 amino acids. Germline V gives CDR1 SNHLY, CDR2 FYNNEI. CDR3 coding DNA: TGTGCCAGCAGTATGTCCGCGTTACTTCAGTACTTC. The encoded protein is CASSMSALLQYF.

This clone showed up just once. The V and J genes are TRBV7-9 and TRBJ2-1, with 7 bases lining up with TRBD2. The germline CDR1 and CDR2 sequences are SEHNR and FQNEAQ (reference sequence). The CDR3 is 14 amino acids. The V segment lost 3 bases and the J segment 5 bases; nucleotides outside the gene matches: 4. CDR3 sequence: CASSFSLADNEQFF. DNA of the CDR3: TGTGCCAGCAGCTTCTCCCTAGCGGACAATGAGCAGTTCTTC.

The J gene is TRBJ1-1, the V gene TRBV11-2; tentatively, D is TRBD1 (5 bases). The germline gives CDR1 SGHAT, CDR2 FQNNGV. This CDR3 contains 18 residues. The ends were cut back, 1 base at V and 5 bases at J, with 23 bases in the middle. The chain's CDR3 is CASSLGNGGRRGGTEAFF. In DNA form, the CDR3 reads TGTGCCAGCAGCTTAGGAAACGGGGGTAGGAGGGGTGGAACTGAAGCTTTCTTT. The variable domain in full, completed from reference TRBV11-2 and TRBJ1-1, reads EAGVAQSPRYKIIEKRQSVAFWCNPISGHATLYWYQQILGQGPKLLIQFQNNGVVDDSQLPKDRFSAERLKGVDSTLKIQPAKLEDSAVYLCASSLGNGGRRGGTEAFFGQGTRLTVV.

A word on this clone: Within the sample, other DNA sequences also encode this same CDR3. This chain uses TRBV5-1 with TRBJ1-3; D is unclear. The CDR3 extends over 16 amino acids. V shed 3 bases and J shed 0 bases, with 13 bases lying between them. CDR1 and CDR2 from the germline V gene are SGHRS and YFSETQ. The CDR3 DNA is TGCGCCAGCAGCTCCGGAGGCCTATCCTCTGGAAACACCATATATTTT. It specifies CASSSGGLSSGNTIYF.

The chain carries TRBV7-8 and TRBJ1-5, with unresolved D. V was pared by 0 bases and J by 3 bases, with 6 bases between. This CDR3 spans 14 amino acids. Germline V gene data show CDR1 as SGHVS and CDR2 as FQNEAQ. CDR3 sequence (DNA): TGTGCCAGCAGCTTAGCGCAGAACAATCAGCCCCAGCATTTT. It translates to CASSLAQNNQPQHF.

DNA for the CDR3: TGTGCCAGCAGCCAGACATCCGAGCAGTACTTC. Its translation: CASSQTSEQYF. This sequence joins TRBV11-1 and TRBJ2-7; D is unclear. V was shortened by 5 bases and J by 6 bases, with 8 bases between the two germline ends. This CDR3 has 11 amino acids. Germline values: CDR1 SGHAT, CDR2 FQDESV (reference sequence).

This clone was recorded a few times. The rearrangement uses TRBV29-1 and TRBJ2-5; D possibly corresponds to TRBD1 (6 bases). The CDR3 has 14 residues. V was cut by 4 bases and J by 5 bases, with 17 bases left in between. Germline CDR1 reads SQVTM; CDR2 reads ANQGSEA. The CDR3 reads CSVAGARSPETQYF. In DNA, the CDR3 is TGCAGCGTTGCAGGGGCGCGAAGTCCGGAGACCCAGTACTTC.

This clone was recorded only once. V and J are TRBV4-1 and TRBJ2-5; no firm D call. The CDR3 has 13 residues. In germline, CDR1 is MGHRA, CDR2 YSYEKL. V lost 1 base, J lost 4 bases, and 7 bases lay in between. CDR3 amino acids: CASSQGLRETQYF. The CDR3 nucleotides are TGCGCCAGCAGCCAAGGACTCCGAGAGACCCAGTACTTC.

V usage is TRBV28 and J usage is TRBJ1-1, with 8 bases lining up with TRBD1. Germline CDR1 reads MDHEN; CDR2 reads SYDVKM. The junction had 8 bases not matched to a gene; V was cut back by 5 bases and J by 3 bases. This CDR3 spans 15 amino acids. The CDR3: CASSAQGAGDTEAFF. CDR3 DNA sequence: TGTGCCAGCAGTGCTCAGGGGGCTGGGGACACTGAAGCTTTCTTT.

This sequence joins TRBV9 and TRBJ2-1, with TRBD2 matching over 9 bases. The V segment lost 0 bases and the J segment 2 bases; nucleotides outside the gene matches: 0. The CDR3 is made up of 15 amino acids. Per germline, CDR1 SGDLS and CDR2 YYNGEE. CDR3 sequence: CASSVGGRAYNEQFF. The CDR3 DNA is TGTGCCAGCAGCGTAGGCGGGAGGGCCTACAATGAGCAGTTCTTC.

The rearrangement uses TRBV9 and TRBJ2-1; 10 bases are a match to TRBD1. Germline V gene data show CDR1 as SGDLS and CDR2 as YYNGEE. The V and J ends lost 2 bases and 9 bases, in that order; junction bases with no gene match: 11. The length of the CDR3 is 16 residues. The CDR3 loop is CASSVGGRQGAGEQFF. In DNA, the CDR3 is TGTGCCAGCAGCGTGGGAGGAAGACAGGGGGCGGGTGAGCAGTTCTTC. Full variable domain (remainder filled in from reference TRBV9 and TRBJ2-1): DSGVTQTPKHLITATGQRVTLRCSPRSGDLSVYWYQQSLDQGLQFLIQYYNGEERAKGNILERFSAQQFPDLHSELNLSSLELGDSALYFCASSVGGRQGAGEQFFGPGTRLTVL.